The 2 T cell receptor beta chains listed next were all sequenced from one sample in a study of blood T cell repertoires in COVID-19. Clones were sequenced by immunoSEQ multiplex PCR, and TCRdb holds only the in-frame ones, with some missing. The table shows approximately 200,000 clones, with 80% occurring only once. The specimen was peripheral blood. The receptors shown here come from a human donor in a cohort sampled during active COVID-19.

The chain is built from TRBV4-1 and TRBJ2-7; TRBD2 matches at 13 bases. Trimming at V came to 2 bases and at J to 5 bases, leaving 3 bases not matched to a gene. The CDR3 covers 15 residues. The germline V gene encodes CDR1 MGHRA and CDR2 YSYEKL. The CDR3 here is CASSQHGLAGDEQYF. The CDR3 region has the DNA TGCGCCAGCAGCCAACACGGACTAGCGGGAGACGAGCAGTACTTC.

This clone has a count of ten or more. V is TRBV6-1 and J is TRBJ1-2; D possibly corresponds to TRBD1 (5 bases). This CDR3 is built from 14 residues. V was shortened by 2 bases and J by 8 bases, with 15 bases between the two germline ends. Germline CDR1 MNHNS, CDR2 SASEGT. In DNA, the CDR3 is TGTGCCAGCAGTGAATACCCCCAGGGTCGGGGCTACACCTTC. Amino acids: CASSEYPQGRGYTF.